Shown below are 18 T cell receptor beta chains from a single sample sequenced in a study of a mutant IDH1 vaccine in newly diagnosed glioma. The time point denotes: week 47, end of study. The vaccine gave 300 ug of a 20-mer mutant IDH1 peptide subcutaneously per dose. Produced via immunoSEQ multiplex PCR; TCRdb's table is partial and in-frame only. The repertoire holds around 23,000 clones, almost 85% seen once, with less than 3.5% in the top ten. The antigens for these receptors are not known. The source material was PBMCs, sampled from a glioma patient whose treatment included an IDH1 peptide vaccine. The receptor source for this set is a man between 40 and 49 years old with glioma.

The V call is TRBV11-2, the J call TRBJ1-2; D remains unclear. The CDR3 is made up of 14 amino acids. Germline CDR1 and CDR2: SGHAT and FQNNGV. Trimming shortened V by 5 bases and J by 5 bases, and 15 bases separated the two germline ends. This CDR3 reads CASSPAAVGYGYTF. CDR3 in DNA: TGTGCCAGCAGCCCGGCCGCTGTAGGATATGGCTACACCTTC.

CDR3 amino acids: CSVPITDTQYF. CDR3 DNA sequence: TGCAGTGTCCCGATCACAGATACGCAGTATTTT. The rearrangement uses TRBV20-1 and TRBJ2-3; D is unresolved. The germline V gene has CDR1 DFQATT and CDR2 SNEGSKA (reference sequence). V was trimmed by 7 bases and J by 2 bases, leaving 7 bases between them. This CDR3 has 11 residues.

This sequence joins TRBV5-3 and TRBJ2-5; TRBD2 matches 8 bases. TRBV5-3 is labeled an ORF, and its function is uncertain. The V gene end was trimmed by 4 bases and the J gene end by 4 bases; junction bases not matched to a gene: 9. CDR3 length equals 15 residues. DNA of the CDR3: TGTGCCAGAAGCCCGGAGCAGCGGGGGCCAGAGACCCAGTACTTC. This sequence encodes CARSPEQRGPETQYF.

This clone was detected once. The chain has TRBV28 and TRBJ2-3, with D perhaps TRBD1 or TRBD2 (5 bases each). V dropped 8 bases and J dropped 4 bases, with 13 bases sitting between them. The length of the CDR3 is 13 residues. Germline assignment: CDR1 MDHEN and CDR2 SYDVKM. The CDR3 is CASFRGWSDTQYF. CDR3 DNA sequence: TGTGCCAGCTTCCGGGGCTGGTCAGATACGCAGTATTTT. The full variable domain, its missing parts supplied by reference TRBV28 and TRBJ2-3, is DVKVTQSSRYLVKRTGEKVFLECVQDMDHENMFWYRQDPGLGLRLIYFSYDVKMKEKGDIPEGYSVSREKKERFSLILESASTNQTSMYLCASFRGWSDTQYFGPGTRLTVL.

The V and J genes are TRBV5-1 and TRBJ2-7, with TRBD1 matching 7 bases. The germline CDR1 and CDR2 sequences are SGHRS and YFSETQ. The CDR3 runs to 14 residues. J was trimmed by 9 bases and V by 0 bases; bases with no gene match: 9. The CDR3 DNA sequence: TGCGCCAGCAGCTTGGGAGACAGGGTGTGGGTGCAGTACTTC. Translation: CASSLGDRVWVQYF.

The V gene is TRBV4-1, the J gene TRBJ2-7; TRBD2 matches 9 bases. The CDR3 consists of 16 residues. The V segment lost 0 bases and the J segment 2 bases; nucleotides outside the gene matches: 5. Germline CDR1 and CDR2: MGHRA and YSYEKL. The CDR3 loop reads CASSQESREGTYEQYF. The CDR3 DNA reads TGCGCCAGCAGCCAAGAATCGCGGGAGGGGACCTACGAGCAGTACTTC.

The chain joins TRBV4-2 to TRBJ2-5; a possible D gene is TRBD1 (5 bases). Trimming took 4 bases from V and 3 from J, leaving 12 bases between them. The CDR3 is 14 amino acids. Per the germline V gene, CDR1 is LGHNA and CDR2 is YNFKEQ. CDR3 residues: CASSRDPGKETQYF. DNA for the CDR3: TGTGCCAGCAGCCGAGACCCAGGGAAAGAGACCCAGTACTTC.

This chain uses TRBV4-3 with TRBJ2-2; D is ambiguous. Germline loops: CDR1 LGHNA, CDR2 YSLEER. This CDR3 region has 15 residues. The V end was cut by 0 bases, the J end by 7 bases, with 12 bases between. The CDR3 coding sequence is TGCGCCAGCAGCCAAGATCGCACTTTCGTCGGGGAGCTGTTTTTT. It translates to CASSQDRTFVGELFF.

The rearrangement uses TRBV23-1 and TRBJ2-4, with D hard to call. TRBV23-1 is placed among ORFs of uncertain function. The CDR3 is 18 amino acids. V dropped 1 base and J dropped 0 bases, with 16 bases sitting between them. As DNA, the CDR3 is TGCGCCAGCAGTCAATTGAGACGAAGTAATCTAGCCAAAAACATTCAGTACTTC. It yields the protein CASSQLRRSNLAKNIQYF.

The chain joins TRBV7-2 to TRBJ2-7, with D perhaps matching TRBD1 (5 bases). V lost 5 bases and J lost 0, with 14 bases in between. The CDR3 runs 15 residues. CDR1 is SGHTA, CDR2 FQGNSA, per germline. The CDR3 is CASSPRRQGSYEQYF. CDR3 nucleotide sequence: TGTGCCAGCAGCCCCCGGCGGCAGGGCTCCTACGAGCAGTACTTC.

The rearrangement uses TRBV29-1 and TRBJ2-5, with D perhaps TRBD2 (5 bases). The CDR3 has 13 amino acids. V lost 6 bases, J lost 3 bases, and 14 bases lay in between. Germline CDR1 and CDR2: SQVTM and ANQGSEA. As DNA, the CDR3 is TGCAGCGTAGAGACGCCTAGCAAAGAGACCCAGTACTTC. This gives the protein CSVETPSKETQYF. Full variable domain (outside the CDR3, taken from reference TRBV29-1 and TRBJ2-5): SAVISQKPSRDICQRGTSLTIQCQVDSQVTMMFWYRQQPGQSLTLIATANQGSEATYESGFVIDKFPISRPNLTFSTLTVSNMSPEDSSIYLCSVETPSKETQYFGPGTRLLVL.

V usage is TRBV5-4 and J usage is TRBJ2-1; 15 bases match TRBD2. Germline CDR1 and CDR2: SGHNT and YYREEE (reference sequence). The length of the CDR3 is 15 residues. J lost 7 bases, V lost 4 bases, and 3 bases had no gene match. The CDR3 spells CASSQGLAGGNEQFF. The CDR3 bases are TGTGCCAGCAGCCAGGGACTAGCGGGAGGAAATGAGCAGTTCTTC. Drawing the rest from reference TRBV5-4 and TRBJ2-1, the complete variable domain is ETGVTQSPTHLIKTRGQQVTLRCSSQSGHNTVSWYQQALGQGPQFIFQYYREEENGRGNFPPRFSGLQFPNYSSELNVNALELDDSALYLCASSQGLAGGNEQFFGPGTRLTVL.

V is TRBV6-5 and J is TRBJ2-3; weak D call: TRBD2 (5 bases). Germline V gene sequence: CDR1 MNHEY, CDR2 SVGAGI. Trimming took 1 base from V and 1 from J, leaving 9 bases between them. This CDR3 spans 15 amino acids. The CDR3 DNA is TGTGCCAGCAGTTACTACGGGCGGGGCACAGATACGCAGTATTTT. It codes for CASSYYGRGTDTQYF.

This clone was seen once. J is TRBJ1-3 and V is TRBV6-6; D gene ambiguous. Deletions cut 6 bases from V and 4 bases from J, with 16 bases between. The length of the CDR3 is 15 residues. Germline values: CDR1 MNHNY, CDR2 SVGAGI (reference sequence). The CDR3 reads CASSTPPLLGNTIYF. The CDR3, as DNA: TGTGCCAGCAGCACTCCCCCGCTTCTCGGAAACACCATATATTTT.

The genes are TRBV4-2 and TRBJ2-1, with D perhaps TRBD1 or TRBD2 (5 bases each). The CDR3 loop spans 15 amino acids. CDR1 is LGHNA, CDR2 YNFKEQ, per germline. With 3 bases removed from V and 4 bases from J, the gap between germline ends came to 13 bases. This CDR3 is CASSHGSGLYNEQFF. CDR3 coding DNA: TGTGCCAGCAGCCACGGGTCGGGGCTGTACAATGAGCAGTTCTTC.

The chain recombines TRBV7-2 with TRBJ1-5; no clear D gene. There are 13 residues in the CDR3. With 3 bases removed from V and 6 bases from J, the gap between germline ends came to 9 bases. CDR1 and CDR2 from the germline V gene are SGHTA and FQGNSA. The CDR3 loop is CASSFGISQPQHF. The CDR3 DNA sequence: TGTGCCAGCAGCTTTGGGATCAGTCAGCCCCAGCATTTT.

This clone is a singleton in its sample. V is TRBV10-3 and J is TRBJ1-1; 7 bases are a match to TRBD1. V lost 4 bases, J lost 3 bases, and 8 bases stayed unmatched. CDR3 length: 15 residues. CDR1 and CDR2 from the germline V gene are ENHRY and SYGVKD. In DNA, the CDR3 is TGTGCCATCAGTGGAAACAGGGGAGGCGACACTGAAGCTTTCTTT. Residues: CAISGNRGGDTEAFF.

The V and J genes are TRBV28 and TRBJ1-2; the match to TRBD1 covers 9 bases. V lost 3 bases and J lost 4; bases outside the gene matches: 15. CDR1 and CDR2 from the germline V gene are MDHEN and SYDVKM. The CDR3 totals 18 residues. For the CDR3, the DNA is TGTGCCAGCAGTTTCTCCGGACAGGGGTCCCCCGGGGCCTATGGCTACACCTTC. It encodes CASSFSGQGSPGAYGYTF.